What follows are 3 T cell receptor beta chains derived from one specimen sequenced in a study of metastatic and nonmetastatic thyroid tumors. TCRdb re-called clones from the PCR reads using MiXCR. The sample comprises approximately 35,000 clones, 15% of which are singletons, and around a fifth rests with the top ten. All patients were untreated before thyroid surgery. What was sequenced was blood. These receptors originate from a male donor with papillary thyroid cancer or a benign thyroid nodule (not recorded which). Some clones in this sample may be carry-over from other donors' samples.

This clone was seen ten or more times. The chain combines TRBV7-2 with TRBJ2-7; the match to TRBD2 covers 10 bases. The ends lost 3 bases at V and 7 bases at J; junction bases unmatched: 9. CDR3 length: 15 amino acids. Germline CDR1 SGHTA, CDR2 FQGNSA. CDR3 DNA sequence: TGTGCCAGCAGCTTGCGGCTAGCGGGAGAGTTTGAGCAGTACTTC. It codes for CASSLRLAGEFEQYF.

A few counts support this clone. The V call is TRBV28, the J call TRBJ1-2; D might be TRBD1 (6 bases). Germline V CDR1 and CDR2: MDHEN, SYDVKM. Between the trimmed V and J ends, which lost 8 bases and 4 bases, there was a span of 8 bases. This CDR3 comprises 11 residues. The DNA for the CDR3 is TGTGCCAGCGCAGGGGCCTATGGCTACACCTTC. It specifies CASAGAYGYTF.

This clone was counted at least ten times. This sequence joins TRBV20-1 and TRBJ2-1; possible D gene TRBD2, 5 bases. The CDR3 loop spans 14 amino acids. The germline V gene has CDR1 DFQATT and CDR2 SNEGSKA (reference sequence). The V end lost 1 base, the J end lost 6 bases, and 13 bases lay between the germline ends. DNA of the CDR3: TGCAGTGCTAGAGGAACAAGGACTCTCAATGAGCAGTTCTTC. Encoded protein: CSARGTRTLNEQFF.